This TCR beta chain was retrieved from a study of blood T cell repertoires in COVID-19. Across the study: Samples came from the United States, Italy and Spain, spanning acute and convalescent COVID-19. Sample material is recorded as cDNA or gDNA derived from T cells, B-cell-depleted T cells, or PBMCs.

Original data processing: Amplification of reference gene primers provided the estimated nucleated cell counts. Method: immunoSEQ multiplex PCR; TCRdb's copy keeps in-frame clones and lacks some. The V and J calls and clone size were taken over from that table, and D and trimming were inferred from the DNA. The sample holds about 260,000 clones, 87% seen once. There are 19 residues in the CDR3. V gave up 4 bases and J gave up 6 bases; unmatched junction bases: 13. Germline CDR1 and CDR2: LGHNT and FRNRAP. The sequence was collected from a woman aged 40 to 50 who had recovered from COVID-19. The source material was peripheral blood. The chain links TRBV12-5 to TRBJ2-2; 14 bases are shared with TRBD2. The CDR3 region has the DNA TGTGCTAGTGGTTCGAGACTAGCGGGGGGGCCGATTAGTCCCGGGGAGCTGTTTTTT. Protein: CASGSRLAGGPISPGELFF.